These T cell receptor beta chains were read from a single sample in a study of spatial heterogeneity in lung cancer. TCRdb analysed the 5' RACE reads with MiXCR anew, one entry per CDR3 protein. The data hold more than 40,000 distinct CDR3 sequences, with 20% to 25% observed a single time. The source material was PBMCs, sampled at follow-up. The origin of the receptors is a female donor with early-stage non-small cell lung cancer. The CDR3 runs from the conserved cysteine through the conserved F or W. A D gene is named only where the DNA matches it firmly. Some rows have no size entry. The others give once, few or many, or a class for an expanded clone.

J gene: TRBJ2-5; V gene: TRBV20-1; D gene: NA; clone size: NA; CDR3 protein: CSARTREETQYF; CDR3 DNA: TGCAGTGCTAGGACTAGGGAGGAGACCCAGTACTTC
J gene: TRBJ1-1; V gene: TRBV19; D gene: TRBD1; clone size: NA; CDR3 protein: CASISGQLMNTEAFF; CDR3 DNA: TGTGCCAGTATTTCGGGACAGCTCATGAACACTGAAGCTTTCTTT
J gene: TRBJ1-4; V gene: TRBV5-1; D gene: TRBD1; clone size: NA; CDR3 protein: CASSFQGASEKLFF; CDR3 DNA: TGCGCCAGCAGCTTCCAGGGGGCGTCGGAAAAACTGTTTTTT
J gene: TRBJ2-3; V gene: TRBV6-2/TRBV6-3; D gene: NA; clone size: few; CDR3 protein: CASSDLGAVTDTQYF; CDR3 DNA: TGTGCCAGCAGTGACCTCGGGGCCGTCACAGATACGCAGTATTTT
J gene: TRBJ2-3; V gene: TRBV19; D gene: NA; clone size: many; CDR3 protein: CASTGFGAGSTDTQYF; CDR3 DNA: TGTGCCAGTACAGGCTTCGGGGCCGGAAGCACAGATACGCAGTATTTT
J gene: TRBJ2-2; V gene: TRBV11-2; D gene: TRBD2; clone size: few; CDR3 protein: CASSRLAGALGELFF; CDR3 DNA: TGTGCCAGCAGCCGACTAGCGGGAGCCCTCGGGGAGCTGTTTTTT
J gene: TRBJ1-2; V gene: TRBV6-5; D gene: TRBD1; clone size: NA; CDR3 protein: CASSRGRGYGYTF; CDR3 DNA: TGTGCCAGCAGTAGGGGGCGCGGCTATGGCTACACCTTC
J gene: TRBJ2-5; V gene: TRBV11-2; D gene: TRBD2; clone size: NA; CDR3 protein: CASSWGLAGIETQYF; CDR3 DNA: TGTGCCAGCAGCTGGGGACTAGCGGGCATAGAGACCCAGTACTTC
J gene: TRBJ1-6; V gene: TRBV5-4; D gene: NA; clone size: few; CDR3 protein: CASSLGGPGNSPLHF; CDR3 DNA: TGTGCCAGCAGCTTGGGGGGCCCCGGGAATTCACCCCTCCACTTT
J gene: TRBJ2-5; V gene: TRBV7-8; D gene: NA; clone size: many; CDR3 protein: CASSLAIDLQETQYF; CDR3 DNA: TGTGCCAGCAGCTTAGCAATTGACCTTCAAGAGACCCAGTACTTC
J gene: TRBJ2-5; V gene: TRBV20-1; D gene: NA; clone size: many; CDR3 protein: CSASGNPQETQYF; CDR3 DNA: TGCAGTGCTAGCGGGAACCCCCAGGAGACCCAGTACTTC
J gene: TRBJ2-3; V gene: TRBV9; D gene: NA; clone size: few; CDR3 protein: CASSVLPGGASDTQYF; CDR3 DNA: TGTGCCAGCAGCGTACTGCCGGGGGGCGCCTCAGATACGCAGTATTTT
J gene: TRBJ2-7; V gene: TRBV10-3; D gene: TRBD2; clone size: few; CDR3 protein: CAISETSGSRSYEQYF; CDR3 DNA: TGTGCCATCAGTGAGACTAGCGGGAGTCGCTCCTACGAGCAGTACTTC
J gene: TRBJ2-5; V gene: TRBV28; D gene: TRBD2; clone size: NA; CDR3 protein: CASSPAGLAGEETQYF; CDR3 DNA: TGTGCCAGCAGCCCCGCGGGACTAGCGGGAGAAGAGACCCAGTACTTC
J gene: TRBJ1-1; V gene: TRBV3-1; D gene: NA; clone size: few; CDR3 protein: CASSQEPRARGTEAFF; CDR3 DNA: TGTGCCAGCAGCCAAGAACCCAGGGCAAGGGGGACTGAAGCTTTCTTT